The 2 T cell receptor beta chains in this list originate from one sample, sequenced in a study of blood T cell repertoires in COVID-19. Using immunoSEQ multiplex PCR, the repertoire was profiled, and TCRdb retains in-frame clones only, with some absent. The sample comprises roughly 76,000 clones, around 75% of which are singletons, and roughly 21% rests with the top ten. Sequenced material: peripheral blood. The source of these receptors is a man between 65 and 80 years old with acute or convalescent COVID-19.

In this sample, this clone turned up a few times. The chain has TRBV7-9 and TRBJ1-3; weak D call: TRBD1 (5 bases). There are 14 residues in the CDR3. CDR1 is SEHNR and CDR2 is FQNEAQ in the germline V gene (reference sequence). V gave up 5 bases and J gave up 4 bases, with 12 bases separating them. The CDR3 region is CASSPDSGGNTIYF. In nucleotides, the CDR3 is TGTGCCAGCAGCCCTGACAGTGGGGGAAACACCATATATTTT. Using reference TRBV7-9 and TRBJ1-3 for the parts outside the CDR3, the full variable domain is DTGVSQNPRHKITKRGQNVTFRCDPISEHNRLYWYRQTLGQGPEFLTYFQNEAQLEKSRLLSDRFSAERPKGSFSTLEIQRTEQGDSAMYLCASSPDSGGNTIYFGEGSWLTVV.

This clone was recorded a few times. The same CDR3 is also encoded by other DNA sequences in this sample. CDR3 amino acids: CASSLGGGATNEKLFF. As DNA, the CDR3 is TGTGCCAGCAGCTTAGGCGGGGGGGCAACTAATGAAAAACTGTTTTTT. The J gene is TRBJ1-4, the V gene TRBV28; a weak D match, TRBD1 (5 bases). This CDR3 contains 16 residues. V lost 6 bases to trimming and J lost 0 bases, with 14 bases between them. Germline assignment: CDR1 MDHEN and CDR2 SYDVKM.